This T cell receptor beta chain was captured in a study of tumor-infiltrating lymphocytes in primary liver carcinoma. The overall study: Those enrolled were patients of both sexes, who were aged 30 to 69 years. Broader study findings: Blood had a significantly lower top-250-clone fraction than tumors did (p = 0.039). Pairs of tumor regions overlapped more than tumor-adjacent and tumor-blood pairs did.

This clonotype was observed a handful of times. Its antigen is unknown. At one boundary the junction diverges from the germline segment, which might be a read error. Starting material for RNA and DNA co-extraction consisted of about 20-33 mg of unsorted bulk tissue. There were only treatment-naive patients, all with chronic HBV infection. With a constant-region primer, TCR beta cDNA was made from 400 to 550 ng of total RNA. Employing slightly modified ARM-PCR, three nested multiplex PCR rounds were run, and these gave rise to the TCR beta libraries. Use of TRBV1-TRBV30 forward primers with a C-beta reverse primer characterized the first two PCR rounds, which lasted around 9 cycles each. TCRdb itself ran the multiplex PCR reads through MiXCR, one entry per CDR3 protein. The sample records roughly 55,000 distinct CDR3 sequences, around 64% being singletons. The germline CDR1 and CDR2 sequences are SGHNT and YYREEE (reference sequence). The CDR3 has 13 amino acids.

Sequenced input: liver tumor tissue from sampling region 2. Specified subset: tumor region T2, inferior pole. This clonotype was obtained from a man in his forties with primary liver carcinoma and hepatitis B virus infection. The rearrangement uses TRBV5-4 and TRBJ1-1; no definite D call. CDR3 in amino acids: CVSRKGLNTEAFF. In DNA form, the CDR3 reads TGTGTCAGCAGAAAAGGGTTGAACACTGAAGCTTTCTTT.